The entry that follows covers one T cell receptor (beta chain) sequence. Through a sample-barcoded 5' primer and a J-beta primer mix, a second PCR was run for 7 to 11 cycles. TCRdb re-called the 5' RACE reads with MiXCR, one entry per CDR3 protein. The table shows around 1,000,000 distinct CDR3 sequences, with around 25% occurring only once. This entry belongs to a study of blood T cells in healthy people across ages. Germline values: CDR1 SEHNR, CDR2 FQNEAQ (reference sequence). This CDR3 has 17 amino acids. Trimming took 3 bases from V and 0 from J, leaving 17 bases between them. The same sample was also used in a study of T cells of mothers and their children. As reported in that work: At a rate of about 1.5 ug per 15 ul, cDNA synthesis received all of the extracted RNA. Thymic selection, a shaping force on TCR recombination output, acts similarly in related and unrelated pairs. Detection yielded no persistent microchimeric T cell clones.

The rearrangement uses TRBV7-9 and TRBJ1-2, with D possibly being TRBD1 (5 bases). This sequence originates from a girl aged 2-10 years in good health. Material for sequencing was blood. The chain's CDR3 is CASSLGVSESTNYGYTF. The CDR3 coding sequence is TGTGCCAGCAGCTTGGGGGTCAGCGAGTCGACTAACTATGGCTACACCTTC.